The 21 T cell receptor beta chains in this list originate from one sample, sequenced in a study of Ad26.COV2.S vaccination and SARS-CoV-2 variants. Clones were read by immunoSEQ multiplex PCR, and TCRdb kept only the in-frame ones, dropping some. The data contain fewer than 800,000 clones, roughly 90% of them singletons. Indicated treatment: some 20 received Ad26.COV2.S at low or high dose, single or two shots; about 5 received placebo; per-sample allocation not given. All samples were drawn on day 63, counting from the first vaccine or placebo injection. The specimen comprised peripheral blood, sampled in a trial of Ad26.COV2.S vaccine versus placebo. Source of these receptors: a person aged 18-60 years who received the Ad26.COV2.S COVID-19 vaccine or a placebo.

The chain combines TRBV11-2 with TRBJ1-2; the match to TRBD1 covers 7 bases. The CDR3 is made up of 14 amino acids. Germline trimming cut 3 bases from V and 6 bases from J; bases unmatched to any gene: 7. The germline gives CDR1 SGHAT, CDR2 FQNNGV. CDR3 sequence (DNA): TGTGCCAGCAGCTTGCCGGGACAGAGCCATGGCTACACCTTC. It is translated as CASSLPGQSHGYTF.

This clone was counted a few times. This chain joins TRBV2 and TRBJ2-7; D is undetermined. The ends were cut back, 6 bases at V and 10 bases at J, with 10 bases in the middle. The CDR3 runs to 10 residues. Per germline, CDR1 SNHLY and CDR2 FYNNEI. CDR3 amino acids: CASSYSSQYF. In DNA, the CDR3 is TGTGCCAGCAGCTATTCCTCTCAGTACTTC. Complete variable domain (other parts from reference TRBV2 and TRBJ2-7): EPEVTQTPSHQVTQMGQEVILRCVPISNHLYFYWYRQILGQKVEFLVSFYNNEISEKSEIFDDQFSVERPDGSNFTLKIRSTKLEDSAMYFCASSYSSQYFGPGTRLTVT.

The chain joins TRBV4-3 to TRBJ2-2; no clear D. V was pared by 0 bases and J by 6 bases, with 8 bases between. From germline, CDR1 is LGHNA and CDR2 YSLEER. The CDR3 is 14 residues long. CDR3 bases: TGCGCCAGCAGCCAAGAGGTCCACGCCGGGGAGCTGTTTTTT. Translated: CASSQEVHAGELFF.

This clone has more than one count but fewer than ten. This chain uses TRBV5-5 with TRBJ1-1; no definite D call. Germline loops: CDR1 SGHKS, CDR2 YYEKEE (reference sequence). V was cut by 4 bases and J by 8 bases, with 12 bases left in between. CDR3 length: 12 residues. CDR3 in amino acids: CASSPPSMEAFF. The DNA of the CDR3 is TGTGCCAGCAGCCCCCCCAGTATGGAAGCTTTCTTT. The whole variable domain, filled in from reference TRBV5-5 and TRBJ1-1, reads DAGVTQSPTHLIKTRGQQVTLRCSPISGHKSVSWYQQVLGQGPQFIFQYYEKEERGRGNFPDRFSARQFPNYSSELNVNALLLGDSALYLCASSPPSMEAFFGQGTRLTVV.

The genes are TRBV4-3 and TRBJ2-2; D is tentatively TRBD1 or TRBD2 (6 bases each). This CDR3 is built from 16 residues. Germline V lookup: CDR1 LGHNA, CDR2 YSLEER. The V end lost 0 bases, the J end lost 8 bases, and 16 bases lay between the germline ends. In DNA, the CDR3 is TGCGCCAGCAGCCAAGAAGGGGGAGGAGGAGCTGGGGAGCTGTTTTTT. Translated, it gives CASSQEGGGGAGELFF.

The rearrangement uses TRBV7-9 and TRBJ1-1; D is unresolved. V was cut by 5 bases and J by 0 bases, with 13 bases left in between. This CDR3 has 15 residues. Germline V gene lookup returns CDR1 SEHNR and CDR2 FQNEAQ (reference sequence). The CDR3 here is CASSPYEGMNTEAFF. The DNA of the CDR3 is TGTGCCAGCAGCCCTTACGAGGGCATGAACACTGAAGCTTTCTTT.

This chain uses TRBV27 with TRBJ1-4, with 8 bases identical to TRBD1. Germline CDR1 reads MNHEY; CDR2 reads SMNVEV (reference sequence). Germline trimming cut 6 bases from V and 7 bases from J; bases unmatched to any gene: 13. The CDR3 contains 16 residues. The CDR3 loop reads CASRSTQGAGGEKLFF. The CDR3 region has the DNA TGTGCCAGCAGATCCACTCAGGGGGCGGGCGGTGAAAAACTGTTTTTT.

This clone occurred once. The rearrangement uses TRBV15 and TRBJ2-1; 11 positions agree with TRBD2. The length of the CDR3 is 18 residues. The V gene end was trimmed by 1 base and the J gene end by 7 bases; junction bases not matched to a gene: 12. CDR1 LNHNV and CDR2 YYDKDF come from the germline V gene (reference sequence). CDR3 amino acids: CATSRGLVSGRAPNEQFF. Written as DNA, the CDR3 is TGTGCCACCAGCAGAGGGTTAGTTAGCGGGAGGGCCCCGAATGAGCAGTTCTTC.

This clone has more than one count but fewer than ten. The sample carries other DNA sequences with the same CDR3. The chain carries TRBV18 and TRBJ1-1; no firm D call. The V end lost 1 base, the J end lost 5 bases, and 5 bases lay between the germline ends. Germline values: CDR1 KGHSH, CDR2 LQKENI. CDR3 size: 12 residues. The CDR3 is CASSPQGTEAFF. The CDR3 DNA reads as TGTGCCAGCTCACCACAGGGAACTGAAGCTTTCTTT.

The chain employs TRBV7-6 and TRBJ2-7, with TRBD2 as a possible D gene (5 bases). Trimming removed 5 bases at V and 3 bases at J, with 14 bases between. The CDR3 is 14 residues long. Germline lookup yields CDR1 SGHVS and CDR2 FNYEAQ. The CDR3 DNA reads as TGTGCCAGCAGCCCCGAGGCGGGTCTCTACGAGCAGTACTTC. Its protein product is CASSPEAGLYEQYF.

The rearrangement joins TRBV7-2 to TRBJ2-5; 13 positions match TRBD2. Germline values: CDR1 SGHTA, CDR2 FQGNSA. The junction had 1 base not matched to a gene; V was cut back by 1 base and J by 2 bases. The CDR3 is 16 residues long. The CDR3 spells CASSLGGLAGQETQYF. The CDR3 DNA follows: TGTGCCAGCAGCTTAGGGGGACTAGCGGGACAAGAGACCCAGTACTTC.

The chain is built from TRBV29-1 and TRBJ1-2, with D perhaps TRBD1 (6 bases). V lost 7 bases, J lost 10 bases, and 19 bases lay in between. The CDR3 runs to 12 residues. The germline CDR1 and CDR2 sequences are SQVTM and ANQGSEA. The CDR3 DNA reads as TGCAGCGCCACACTGGCAGGGGAGGACTACACCTTC. It specifies CSATLAGEDYTF.

The chain has TRBV30 and TRBJ1-4; D is unclear. Trimming left V 4 bases short and J 0 bases short, with 9 bases between. Germline loops: CDR1 GTSNPN, CDR2 SVGIG (reference sequence). This CDR3 region has 14 residues. The CDR3 DNA reads as TGTGCCTGGAATGGAGGGACAACTAATGAAAAACTGTTTTTT. Translated, it gives CAWNGGTTNEKLFF.

The chain carries TRBV5-1 and TRBJ2-4; possibly TRBD1 for D (6 bases). This CDR3 contains 14 residues. Per the germline V gene, CDR1 is SGHRS and CDR2 is YFSETQ. With 2 bases removed from V and 8 bases from J, the gap between germline ends came to 14 bases. CDR3 in amino acids: CASSLRASGDIQYF. In nucleotides, the CDR3 is TGCGCCAGCAGCTTAAGGGCTTCAGGGGACATTCAGTACTTC.

The chain links TRBV7-2 to TRBJ1-4; maybe TRBD1 (5 bases). Trimming took off 1 base at V and 10 bases at J, with 13 bases between the two ends. The CDR3 runs 14 residues. Per the germline V gene, CDR1 is SGHTA and CDR2 is FQGNSA. The CDR3 bases are TGTGCCAGCAGCTTAGGGACACATTCCGGAAAACTGTTTTTT. The encoded protein is CASSLGTHSGKLFF.

The rearrangement links TRBV21-1 to TRBJ2-3; the table's D call, TRBD2, has no DNA check behind it. TRBV21-1 is described as a pseudogene. This CDR3 has 19 residues. The CDR3 DNA reads as TGTGCCAGCAGCAAAGGCTCCGGGACTAGCGGGAGTCTTGAAGATACGCAGTATTTT. Translating gives CASSKGSGTSGSLEDTQYF.

The chain combines TRBV6-2 or TRBV6-3 with TRBJ1-1; a weak D match, TRBD1 (6 bases). CDR1 is MNHEY and CDR2 is SVGEGT in the germline V gene. CDR3 length equals 12 residues. Trimming took 4 bases from V and 7 from J, leaving 10 bases between them. The DNA for the CDR3 is TGTGCCAGCAGTTGGGGGCCGAGTGAAGCTTTCTTT. Translation: CASSWGPSEAFF.

The V call is TRBV18, the J call TRBJ1-3; TRBD1 might be the D (5 bases). V gave up 2 bases and J gave up 4 bases, with 12 bases separating them. Germline lookup yields CDR1 KGHSH and CDR2 LQKENI. This CDR3 has 15 amino acids. CDR3 in amino acids: CASSPARDSGNTIYF. CDR3 coding DNA: TGTGCCAGCTCACCAGCCAGGGATTCGGGAAACACCATATATTTT.

V gene TRBV7-3 combines with J gene TRBJ1-2; tentatively, D is TRBD1 (5 bases). The ends were cut back, 5 bases at V and 7 bases at J, with 11 bases in the middle. The germline gives CDR1 SGHTA, CDR2 FQGTGA. The CDR3 length is 12 residues. CDR3 in DNA: TGTGCCAGCAGCGCCGGGGGACTTGGCTACACCTTC. It is translated as CASSAGGLGYTF.

This clone was counted a single time. V usage is TRBV20-1 and J usage is TRBJ2-5, with a tentative D call TRBD1 (5 bases). The germline V gene has CDR1 DFQATT and CDR2 SNEGSKA (reference sequence). The germline V and J ends were trimmed by 2 bases and 5 bases, with 6 bases remaining between them. The CDR3 extends over 11 amino acids. The CDR3 bases are TGCAGTGCTAGATACAGGGAGACCCAGTACTTC. Residues: CSARYRETQYF.

V is TRBV5-1 and J is TRBJ2-1, with 13 bases lining up with TRBD2. Losses at the gene ends were 5 bases for V and 7 bases for J; bases not matched to a gene: 9. Germline V gives CDR1 SGHRS, CDR2 YFSETQ. The CDR3 runs 16 residues. CDR3 residues: CASSPTWTSGSNEQFF. The CDR3 DNA follows: TGCGCCAGCAGTCCAACCTGGACTAGCGGGAGTAATGAGCAGTTCTTC.